This T cell receptor (beta chain) was found in a study of OX40 agonist ivuxolimab in advanced cancers. Study-wide results and limits: CD8+ T cells were the subset that, on average, had more expanded clones than CD4+. The study did not work out the antigen specificity of the expanded peripheral T cells. Among the lowest levels of clonal expansion were found in partial responders at 0.1-3.0 mg/kg.

Comment on this clone: Antigen specificity is unknown.

Trimming shortened V by 0 bases and J by 1 base, and 16 bases separated the two germline ends. The CDR3 is 18 amino acids. CDR1 and CDR2 from the germline V gene are SQVTM and ANQGSEA. Generated by immunoSEQ multiplex PCR, the TCRdb table keeps only in-frame clones and is missing some. The sample consists of about 70,000 clones, around 78% of them appearing once. The J gene is TRBJ2-6, the V gene TRBV29-1; D perhaps matches TRBD1 (6 bases). Sequencing was performed on CD4+ or CD8+ T cells sorted from blood, taken in a trial of the OX40 agonist ivuxolimab. The receptor was derived from an adult with an advanced solid tumor such as melanoma, head and neck, liver or kidney cancer. CDR3 residues: CSVEDLTGLRSGANVLTF. For the CDR3, the DNA is TGCAGCGTTGAAGACCTGACAGGCCTTCGATCTGGGGCCAACGTCCTGACTTTC.